This T cell receptor beta chain was retrieved from a study of CD8 T cells in ankylosing spondylitis. Broader study findings: In synovial fluid and blood from reactive arthritis, some motif variants were previously reported. The authors reported significant enrichment of disease-linked clones in matched ankylosing spondylitis synovial fluid. Seemingly characteristic of ankylosing spondylitis blood was a TCR beta motif consisting of under ten highly homologous variants.

Comment on this clonotype: Antigen: not known.

Library preparation for TCR beta used quantitative 5'-RACE with molecular barcodes. One entry per CDR3 protein, called by TCRdb with MiXCR from the 5' RACE reads. This sample carries roughly 180,000 distinct CDR3 sequences, 9.5% to 10% of them seen once, and the ten largest clones take around 15%. V dropped 6 bases and J dropped 4 bases, with 18 bases sitting between them. The CDR3 sequence is 15 residues long. CDR1 and CDR2 from the germline V gene are MNHEY and SVGEGT. The sample taken for sequencing was blood, either unsorted or a sorted T cell fraction (not recorded which). This TCR was recovered from a female donor with ankylosing spondylitis or in good health (not recorded which). The chain links TRBV6-2 or TRBV6-3 to TRBJ1-2; D not resolved. CDR3 DNA sequence: TGTGCCAGCAGCCTTTTGAGAACCAACCGCTATGGCTACACCTTC. Translating it yields CASSLLRTNRYGYTF.